This T cell receptor beta chain is from a study of blood T cell repertoires in COVID-19. Looking at the study overall: The study drew acute and convalescent COVID-19 samples from the United States, Italy and Spain. The analysed material was cDNA or gDNA that came from T cells, B-cell-depleted T cells, or PBMCs.

Per the germline V gene, CDR1 is SGHVS and CDR2 is FQNEAQ. V shed 4 bases and J shed 2 bases, with 8 bases lying between them. The CDR3 loop spans 14 amino acids. In the original workflow: Scientists estimated how many nucleated cells there were by amplifying reference gene primers. The data were produced by immunoSEQ multiplex PCR, yet TCRdb's version contains in-frame clones alone and is incomplete. V, J and clone size reflect that table, while D and trimming were determined from the DNA. The sample contains 200,000 to 300,000 clones, nearly 90% of which appear only once. This receptor was identified in a woman in her twenties or thirties with acute or convalescent COVID-19. Sequencing used peripheral blood. The chain couples TRBV7-8 to TRBJ2-2; possibly TRBD1 for D (5 bases). DNA for the CDR3: TGTGCCAGCAGCTACGACAGTAACACCGGGGAGCTGTTTTTT. Encoded protein: CASSYDSNTGELFF.